This record concerns one T cell receptor (beta chain) sequence. Its cognate antigen has yet to be identified. The data are from a study of CXCR3-negative and CXCR3-positive naive CD8 T cells (dated by TCRdb to the late 2010s). Notes on the research overall: In total, about 130 million TRB reads were obtained, which works out to roughly 1.5 +/- 0.3 million reads per library. The diversity and physicochemical repertoire analyses included more than ten donors pooled from two independent experiments. Naive subsets from about 5 donors and memory cells from 3 donors were included in the TRBV-TRBJ cluster analysis.

For each CD8+ T cell subset, flow sorting was done in triplicate, and roughly 330,000 cells per subset went directly into RLT lysis buffer. To keep memory contaminants out, a stringent definition of naive CD8+ T cells was applied: CD45RO-CCR7+CD27+CD95-. Peripheral blood mononuclear cells were isolated from buffy coats using standard density gradient centrifugation. Naive CXCR3-negative and CXCR3-positive CD8+ T cells were flow-sorted using a FACSAria III. Total RNA was extracted from sorted cells using an RNeasy Mini Kit. The investigation overall reported the following: TRB CDR3s from CXCR3-positive naive cells showed higher hydrophobicity (lower Kidera factor 4), lower energy, and higher strength and volume indices than CXCR3-negative naive cells. Because surface CD5, which has been linked to self-reactivity in mice, was comparable between naive subsets, TCR interaction strength was also inferred from TRB CDR3 physicochemical properties. TRBV-TRBJ usage was similar between naive CXCR3-negative and CXCR3-positive cells from the same donor, while memory cells showed distinct patterns. Repertoire diversity was comparably high in both naive subsets but much lower in memory CD8+ T cells. CXCR3 expression partially decreased after cryopreservation, so most assays used freshly isolated PBMCs.

Sequenced using a NextSeq 550. The Human TCR Profiling Kit (MiLaboratory) was used to make UMI-labeled 5' RACE TRB cDNA libraries. The full amount of extracted RNA was used for cDNA synthesis, and the full amount of resulting cDNA was used for PCR amplification. Libraries were prepared in parallel with an identical number of PCR cycles. In the source study's methods: With a requirement of at least two reads per UMI, MIGEC and MiXCR extracted about 50,000 +/- 10,000 unique UMI-labeled TRB cDNA molecules per library. On average, each library contained about 40,000 +/- 10,000 functional in-frame TRB CDR3 nucleotide clonotypes without stop codons. After downsampling to 5000 UMI-labeled TRB molecules per sample, diversity metrics, including normalized Shannon-Wiener and Chao1, were computed in VDJtools. For the central five CDR3 residues, VDJtools calculated physicochemical properties weighted by clonotype size, namely interaction energy, strength, volume and Kidera factor 4. TCRdb reprocessed the reads, and each CDR3 protein sequence is entered once, without DNA. These V and J calls rely on TCRdb rather than the paper's analysis. This sample's table lists more than 40,000 distinct CDR3 sequences. The ten largest clones capture around 1.5% of the sample.

Looking up the germline V gene (reference sequence) yields CDR1 DFQATT and CDR2 SNEGSKA. From the cysteine up to the phenylalanine, the CDR3 has a length of 15 residues. This entry has no DNA. The sequencing input was naive CXCR3- CD8+ T cells from blood. The sample's cell subset or site label, decoded: CD45RO-CCR7+CD27+CD95- naive CD8+ T cells lacking CXCR3 (TNR3-). The chain was built from TRBV20-1 and TRBJ1-5; the D gene TCRdb calls, TRBD1, cannot be checked with no DNA. This clonotype was sampled from a human donor in good health. Some clones in this sample may be carry-over from other donors' samples. CDR3 reads: CSADRDREGNQPQHF.